The 22 T cell receptor beta chains listed next were all sequenced from one sample in a study of OX40 agonist ivuxolimab in advanced cancers. The method was immunoSEQ multiplex PCR; TCRdb's version includes in-frame clones alone and lacks a portion of them. The table records 77,000 or so clones, 90% to 95% of them present only once. The sample was CD4+ or CD8+ T cells sorted from blood, taken in a trial of the OX40 agonist ivuxolimab. Receptors originate from an adult with an advanced solid tumor such as melanoma, head and neck, liver or kidney cancer.

This clone occurred once. The V and J genes are TRBV4-3 and TRBJ2-2; 15 bases match TRBD2. Trimming cost V 1 base and J 3 bases; bases outside gene matches: 12. This CDR3 is 21 amino acids long. Germline V CDR1 and CDR2: LGHNA, YSLEER. In DNA, the CDR3 is TGCGCCAGCAGCCAAGTCGGCGGGACTAGCGGGAGGAGGGGTGACACCGGGGAGCTGTTTTTT. It yields the protein CASSQVGGTSGRRGDTGELFF.

The chain is built from TRBV5-1 and TRBJ2-3; 8 bases are shared with TRBD1. The CDR3 covers 16 residues. The J segment lost 0 bases and the V segment lost 0 bases, leaving 3 bases of the junction unmatched. CDR1 is SGHRS and CDR2 is YFSETQ in the germline V gene. This chain's CDR3 is CASSLARGQSTDTQYF. The CDR3, as DNA: TGCGCCAGCAGCTTGGCCAGGGGGCAGAGCACAGATACGCAGTATTTT. Full variable domain (missing parts from reference TRBV5-1 and TRBJ2-3): KAGVTQTPRYLIKTRGQQVTLSCSPISGHRSVSWYQQTPGQGLQFLFEYFSETQRNKGNFPGRFSGRQFSNSRSEMNVSTLELGDSALYLCASSLARGQSTDTQYFGPGTRLTVL.

The chain combines TRBV18 with TRBJ2-7; 9 bases are shared with TRBD1. J gave up 2 bases and V 3 bases, and 8 bases lay outside the gene matches. Per germline, CDR1 KGHSH and CDR2 LQKENI. This CDR3 has 16 amino acids. The CDR3 sequence is CASSPSTQGAPYEQYF. The CDR3 DNA sequence: TGTGCCAGCTCACCCTCCACACAGGGGGCCCCCTACGAGCAGTACTTC.

The rearrangement links TRBV19 to TRBJ2-7; D remains ambiguous. V lost 6 bases and J 0 bases, leaving 15 bases between the germline ends. Looked up from germline, CDR1 is LNHDA and CDR2 is SQIVND (reference sequence). CDR3 length equals 15 residues. This chain's CDR3 is CASRVAGRNSYEQYF. The DNA of the CDR3 is TGTGCCAGTAGGGTCGCCGGCAGGAACTCCTACGAGCAGTACTTC.

Here the CDR3 DNA reads TGTGCCAGCTCACCGGGAAACACTGAAGCTTTCTTT. It encodes CASSPGNTEAFF. The J gene is TRBJ1-1, the V gene TRBV18; D remains ambiguous. The length of the CDR3 is 12 residues. The V gene lost 3 bases and the J gene lost 2 bases, with 4 bases spanning the gap. The V gene's germline CDR1 is KGHSH and CDR2 LQKENI.

This clone has only one observation. This sequence joins TRBV11-2 and TRBJ2-7, with D unclear. The CDR3 totals 13 residues. Trimming left V 5 bases short and J 3 bases short, with 11 bases between. Germline V gene sequence: CDR1 SGHAT, CDR2 FQNNGV. The CDR3 DNA sequence: TGTGCCAGCAGCCTCGGGCGGAGCTACGAGCAGTACTTC. This gives the protein CASSLGRSYEQYF.

Concerning this clone: One junction end does not reproduce the germline sequence, and a read error may be involved. The V and J genes are TRBV13 and TRBJ2-7; tentatively, D is TRBD1 or TRBD2 (5 bases each). The CDR3 spans 11 residues. The germline CDR1 and CDR2 sequences are PRHDT and FYEKMQ (reference sequence). The CDR3 reads CASSSHGTPDF. In DNA, the CDR3 is TGTGCCAGCAGCTCGCACGGGACGCCCGACTTC.

This chain joins TRBV28 and TRBJ2-7; weak D call: TRBD2 (5 bases). The germline gives CDR1 MDHEN, CDR2 SYDVKM. The V end was cut by 5 bases, the J end by 3 bases, with 11 bases between. The CDR3 totals 13 residues. The CDR3 region is CASSGRGDYEQYF. The CDR3 DNA is TGTGCCAGCAGTGGACGGGGAGACTACGAGCAGTACTTC.

The V call is TRBV5-5, the J call TRBJ2-5; possible D gene TRBD1, 5 bases. The CDR3 length is 16 residues. V was clipped by 1 base and J by 1 base, with 14 bases between them. CDR1 is SGHKS, CDR2 YYEKEE, per germline (reference sequence). CDR3 region: CASSLKGSYAQETQYF. For the CDR3, the DNA is TGTGCCAGCAGCTTGAAGGGGTCCTACGCCCAAGAGACCCAGTACTTC.

This chain connects TRBV10-3 to TRBJ2-1, with 8 bases lining up with TRBD2. The germline V gene has CDR1 ENHRY and CDR2 SYGVKD. Trimming removed 10 bases from V and 2 bases from J; junction bases left unmatched: 7. CDR3 length: 14 residues. The CDR3 bases are TGTGCCACCTCACTAGCGGAGACCTACAATGAGCAGTTCTTC. Protein product: CATSLAETYNEQFF.

This chain joins TRBV2 and TRBJ1-2; 9 nucleotides align to TRBD1. J gave up 6 bases and V 3 bases, and 5 bases lay outside the gene matches. The CDR3 sequence is 14 residues long. The V gene's germline CDR1 is SNHLY and CDR2 FYNNEI. This CDR3 is CASSEDRGYDGYTF. The CDR3 DNA follows: TGTGCCAGCAGTGAGGACAGGGGATATGATGGCTACACCTTC.

J is TRBJ2-3 and V is TRBV13; D unresolved. Trimming left V 2 bases short and J 2 bases short, with 11 bases between. Germline V gene data show CDR1 as PRHDT and CDR2 as FYEKMQ (reference sequence). There are 15 residues in the CDR3. The CDR3 loop is CASSLRTTTTDTQYF. The CDR3, as DNA: TGTGCCAGCAGCTTAAGGACGACAACCACAGATACGCAGTATTTT.

The chain links TRBV27 to TRBJ2-2; perhaps TRBD1 as D (5 bases). The CDR3 runs to 17 residues. Germline assignment: CDR1 MNHEY and CDR2 SMNVEV (reference sequence). V lost 3 bases and J 3 bases, leaving 17 bases between the germline ends. The CDR3 spells CASSFLQDPSDTGELFF. The DNA of the CDR3 is TGTGCCAGCAGTTTCTTACAGGACCCGAGCGACACCGGGGAGCTGTTTTTT.

V is TRBV6-5 and J is TRBJ1-2; D not resolved. CDR1 is MNHEY, CDR2 SVGAGI, per germline. The V gene lost 8 bases and the J gene lost 8 bases, with 6 bases spanning the gap. This CDR3 contains 9 residues. CDR3 sequence (DNA): TGTGCCAGCGGGGTCGGCTACACCTTC. Translating it yields CASGVGYTF.

This chain links TRBV5-1 with TRBJ1-2; perhaps TRBD1 as D (5 bases). Germline CDR1 reads SGHRS; CDR2 reads YFSETQ. V gave up 3 bases and J gave up 0 bases, with 9 bases separating them. The length of the CDR3 is 14 residues. CDR3 region: CASSWGDSNYGYTF. The CDR3 nucleotides are TGCGCCAGCAGCTGGGGGGACTCTAACTATGGCTACACCTTC.

The chain has TRBV27 and TRBJ1-2; 8 positions match TRBD1. Germline CDR1 and CDR2: MNHEY and SMNVEV (reference sequence). V shed 6 bases and J 2 bases; nucleotides not matched to a gene: 2. CDR3 length: 13 residues. The CDR3 loop reads CASSWTGNYGYTF. The CDR3 DNA reads TGTGCCAGCAGCTGGACAGGGAACTATGGCTACACCTTC.

The rearrangement joins TRBV27 to TRBJ1-5; 9 bases align to TRBD1. CDR3 length equals 14 residues. After removal of 6 bases from V and 6 bases from J, the junction contained 6 bases not matched to a gene. CDR1 and CDR2 from the germline V gene are MNHEY and SMNVEV (reference sequence). In nucleotides, the CDR3 is TGTGCCAGCAGCTTCGACAGGGGGAGTCAGCCCCAGCATTTT. It yields the protein CASSFDRGSQPQHF.

The chain has TRBV4-1 and TRBJ2-1; TRBD2 matches at 8 bases. Germline CDR1 is MGHRA and CDR2 is YSYEKL. After removal of 5 bases from V and 10 bases from J, the junction contained 4 bases not matched to a gene. The CDR3 loop spans 12 amino acids. In DNA form, the CDR3 reads TGCGCCAGCAGCTATAGCGGGAACGAGCAGTTCTTC. Translating it yields CASSYSGNEQFF.

This chain uses TRBV4-1 with TRBJ1-1; D gene ambiguous. Trimming cost V 1 base and J 3 bases, with 12 bases left between them. This CDR3 spans 15 amino acids. Germline assignment: CDR1 MGHRA and CDR2 YSYEKL. The CDR3 DNA sequence: TGCGCCAGCAGCCAAGTCGGGGAGATCTACACTGAAGCTTTCTTT. It codes for CASSQVGEIYTEAFF.

This clone was counted only a few times. The chain recombines TRBV19 with TRBJ2-5, with D possibly TRBD1 on 6 matching bases. Germline-derived CDR1 and CDR2 are LNHDA and SQIVND (reference sequence). CDR3 length: 15 residues. Trimming shortened V by 2 bases and J by 5 bases, and 15 bases separated the two germline ends. CDR3 protein: CASSIRDTRGETQYF. The CDR3 region has the DNA TGTGCCAGTAGTATACGGGACACGAGAGGGGAGACCCAGTACTTC.

CDR3 region: CASSLATETGELFF. The CDR3 DNA reads as TGTGCCAGCAGCTTAGCAACAGAGACCGGGGAGCTGTTTTTT. J is TRBJ2-2 and V is TRBV7-6; D is uncertain. This CDR3 spans 14 amino acids. The V gene's germline CDR1 is SGHVS and CDR2 FNYEAQ. Trimming removed 0 bases from V and 5 bases from J, with 7 bases in between.

The chain links TRBV19 to TRBJ1-4; D might be TRBD1 (6 bases). Germline V CDR1 and CDR2: LNHDA, SQIVND (reference sequence). V dropped 4 bases and J dropped 0 bases, with 12 bases sitting between them. The CDR3 is 16 amino acids. CDR3 in DNA: TGTGCCAGTAGTACTTTTGAGGGGGCAACTAATGAAAAACTGTTTTTT. Residues: CASSTFEGATNEKLFF.